This T cell receptor (beta chain) was captured in a study of liver allograft versus peripheral blood T cells. Study overall: T cell receptor repertoires in transplanted livers were compared with those in recipients' peripheral blood. Study outcomes and limitations: Reportedly, the T cell receptor repertoires inside liver allografts were not the same as those in peripheral blood.

Germline V lookup: CDR1 MNHNS, CDR2 SASEGT. The CDR3 covers 15 residues. Using its own MiXCR run on the reads, TCRdb lists one record per CDR3 protein. The data contain 7,000 to 9,000 distinct CDR3 sequences, approximately 17% of them singletons. This clonotype was counted a few times. Its antigen is unknown. V is TRBV6-1 and J is TRBJ1-6; no reliable D call. This TCR was recovered from a human patient who had a liver transplant. The graft donor may have contributed some T cells. Here the CDR3 reads CASKRRNQENSPLHF. CDR3 sequence (DNA): TGTGCGAGTAAGAGGAGGAACCAAGAGAATTCACCCCTCCACTTT.